Listed here are 10 T cell receptor beta chains from one sample, sequenced in a study of blood T cell repertoires in COVID-19. Method: immunoSEQ multiplex PCR; TCRdb's copy keeps in-frame clones and lacks some. This table has 63,000 or so clones, around 89% appearing once. What was sequenced was peripheral blood. These receptors came from a human donor in a cohort sampled during active COVID-19.

The chain uses TRBV7-9 and TRBJ1-3; no clear D. V was pared by 1 base and J by 0 bases, with 10 bases between. CDR3 length equals 16 residues. CDR1 is SEHNR and CDR2 is FQNEAQ in the germline V gene (reference sequence). The DNA for the CDR3 is TGTGCCAGCAGCTTAGGTAGTGGAGGCTCTGGAAACACCATATATTTT. This codes for CASSLGSGGSGNTIYF.

The rearrangement joins TRBV25-1 to TRBJ2-7, with D unresolved. V lost 1 base, J lost 6 bases, and 13 bases lay in between. This CDR3 has 14 residues. Germline CDR1 is MGHDK and CDR2 is SYGVNS. CDR3 amino acids: CASSEFGQAGEQYF. CDR3 DNA: TGTGCCAGCAGTGAATTTGGGCAAGCCGGCGAGCAGTACTTC.

This clone was seen a handful of times. The CDR3 loop reads CASSLGQTPNSPLHF. Written as DNA, the CDR3 is TGTGCCAGCAGCCTAGGACAGACTCCGAATTCACCCCTCCACTTT. The rearrangement links TRBV7-2 to TRBJ1-6; a possible D gene is TRBD1 (6 bases). CDR1 SGHTA and CDR2 FQGNSA come from the germline V gene. The length of the CDR3 is 15 residues. V was trimmed by 5 bases and J by 7 bases, leaving 15 bases between them.

This clone showed up just a few times. The V call is TRBV19, the J call TRBJ1-5, with unresolved D. Deletions cut 6 bases from V and 7 bases from J, with 13 bases between. The CDR3 runs to 13 residues. Germline CDR1 LNHDA, CDR2 SQIVND (reference sequence). CDR3 nucleotides: TGTGCCAGTAGCCCTTCCGGGGAGCAGCCCCAGCATTTT. Its protein is CASSPSGEQPQHF.

V gene TRBV5-5 combines with J gene TRBJ2-5; 12 bases are shared with TRBD2. CDR1 is SGHKS, CDR2 YYEKEE, per germline (reference sequence). The CDR3 covers 15 residues. The J segment lost 1 base and the V segment lost 4 bases, leaving 2 bases of the junction unmatched. The CDR3 DNA sequence: TGTGCCAGCAGCAAGGGACTAGCGGGCCAAGAGACCCAGTACTTC. The encoded protein is CASSKGLAGQETQYF.

J is TRBJ2-5 and V is TRBV2, with 12 positions matching TRBD2. V dropped 4 bases and J dropped 6; count of bases not matched to a gene: 12. Germline lookup yields CDR1 SNHLY and CDR2 FYNNEI. This CDR3 spans 17 amino acids. CDR3 bases: TGTGCCAGCAGTGGGGCTAGCGGGAGGGCCTCGGGGCAGACCCAGTACTTC. This sequence encodes CASSGASGRASGQTQYF.

CDR3 bases: TGTGCCAGCGAGCGGGGAAGTAGCACAGATACGCAGTATTTT. It encodes CASERGSSTDTQYF. The rearrangement uses TRBV28 and TRBJ2-3; 7 nucleotides agree with TRBD2. The CDR3 consists of 14 residues. CDR1 and CDR2 from the germline V gene are MDHEN and SYDVKM. With 8 bases clipped from V and 0 bases from J, the junction kept 5 bases outside the gene matches. Complete variable domain (other parts from reference TRBV28 and TRBJ2-3): DVKVTQSSRYLVKRTGEKVFLECVQDMDHENMFWYRQDPGLGLRLIYFSYDVKMKEKGDIPEGYSVSREKKERFSLILESASTNQTSMYLCASERGSSTDTQYFGPGTRLTVL.

The chain joins TRBV28 to TRBJ2-7; the match to TRBD2 covers 7 bases. Germline CDR1 MDHEN, CDR2 SYDVKM. V shed 6 bases, J shed 2 bases, and the junction held 7 bases outside the gene matches. The CDR3 sequence is 14 residues long. Here the CDR3 reads CASSRGDQPYEQYF. CDR3 DNA sequence: TGTGCCAGCAGCCGGGGGGACCAGCCCTACGAGCAGTACTTC.

This chain joins TRBV12-3 or TRBV12-4 and TRBJ1-2; maybe TRBD1 (6 bases). This CDR3 has 12 amino acids. V shed 8 bases and J shed 7 bases, with 14 bases lying between them. DNA for the CDR3: TGTGCCAGCTCTTTCAAAGGGGGTGGCTACACCTTC. Its translation: CASSFKGGGYTF.

J is TRBJ2-3 and V is TRBV7-9; 9 bases align to TRBD2. The CDR3 loop spans 15 amino acids. In germline, CDR1 is SEHNR, CDR2 FQNEAQ (reference sequence). V dropped 4 bases and J dropped 1; count of bases not matched to a gene: 3. The chain's CDR3 is CASSSIAGGTDTQYF. CDR3 in DNA: TGTGCCAGCAGCTCCATAGCGGGAGGCACAGATACGCAGTATTTT.